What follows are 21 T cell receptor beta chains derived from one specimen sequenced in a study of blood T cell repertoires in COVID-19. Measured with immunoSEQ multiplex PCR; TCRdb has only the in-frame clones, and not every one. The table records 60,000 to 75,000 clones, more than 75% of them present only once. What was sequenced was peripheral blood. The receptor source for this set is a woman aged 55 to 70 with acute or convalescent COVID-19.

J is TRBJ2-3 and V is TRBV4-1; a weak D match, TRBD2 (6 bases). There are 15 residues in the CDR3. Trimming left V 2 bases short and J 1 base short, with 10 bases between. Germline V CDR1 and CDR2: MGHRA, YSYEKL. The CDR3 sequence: CASSQSQRGTDTQYF. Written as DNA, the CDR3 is TGCGCCAGCAGCCAATCGCAGCGGGGCACAGATACGCAGTATTTT.

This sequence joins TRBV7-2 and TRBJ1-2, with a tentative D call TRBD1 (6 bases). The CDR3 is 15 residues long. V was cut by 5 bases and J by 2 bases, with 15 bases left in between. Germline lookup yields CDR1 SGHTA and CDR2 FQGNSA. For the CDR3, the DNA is TGTGCCAGCAGCCCCGGGGGGGGCGCCAACTATGGCTACACCTTC. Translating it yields CASSPGGGANYGYTF.

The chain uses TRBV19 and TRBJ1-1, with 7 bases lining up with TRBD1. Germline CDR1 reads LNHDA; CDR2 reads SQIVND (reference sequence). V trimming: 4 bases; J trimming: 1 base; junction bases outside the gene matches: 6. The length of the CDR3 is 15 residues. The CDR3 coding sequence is TGTGCCAGTAGTAAAGCCGGGACAGCGAACACTGAAGCTTTCTTT. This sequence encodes CASSKAGTANTEAFF. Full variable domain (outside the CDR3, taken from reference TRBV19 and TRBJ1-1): DGGITQSPKYLFRKEGQNVTLSCEQNLNHDAMYWYRQDPGQGLRLIYYSQIVNDFQKGDIAEGYSVSREKKESFPLTVTSAQKNPTAFYLCASSKAGTANTEAFFGQGTRLTVV.

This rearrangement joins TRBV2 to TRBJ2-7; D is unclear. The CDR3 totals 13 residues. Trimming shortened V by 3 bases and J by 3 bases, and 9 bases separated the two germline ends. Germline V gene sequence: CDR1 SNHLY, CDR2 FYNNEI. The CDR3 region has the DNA TGTGCCAGCAGTGACAGGCTTAACTACGAGCAGTACTTC. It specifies CASSDRLNYEQYF.

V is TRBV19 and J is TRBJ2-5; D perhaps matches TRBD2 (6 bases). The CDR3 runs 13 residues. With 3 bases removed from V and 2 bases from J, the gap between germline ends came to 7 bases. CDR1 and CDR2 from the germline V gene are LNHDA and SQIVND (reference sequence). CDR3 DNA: TGTGCCAGTAGTATGGCGGGGCAAGAGACCCAGTACTTC. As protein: CASSMAGQETQYF.

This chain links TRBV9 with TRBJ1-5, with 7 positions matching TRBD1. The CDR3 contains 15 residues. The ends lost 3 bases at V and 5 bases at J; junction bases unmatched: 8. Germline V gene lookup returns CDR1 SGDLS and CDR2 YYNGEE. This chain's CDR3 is CASSEDPGQHQPQHF. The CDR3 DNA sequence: TGTGCCAGCAGCGAGGACCCGGGACAGCATCAGCCCCAGCATTTT.

The CDR3 reads CASKSDYQETQYF. The CDR3 DNA sequence: TGTGCCAGCAAAAGTGACTATCAAGAGACCCAGTACTTC. The chain joins TRBV27 to TRBJ2-5, with D maybe TRBD2 (5 bases). The germline V gene has CDR1 MNHEY and CDR2 SMNVEV (reference sequence). The CDR3 consists of 13 residues. V dropped 7 bases and J dropped 2 bases, with 11 bases sitting between them.

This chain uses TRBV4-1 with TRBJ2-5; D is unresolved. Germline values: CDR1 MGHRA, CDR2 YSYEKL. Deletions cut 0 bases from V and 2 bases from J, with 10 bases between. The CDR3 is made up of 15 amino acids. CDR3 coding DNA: TGCGCCAGCAGCCAAGATAATGGCGGACAAGAGACCCAGTACTTC. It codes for CASSQDNGGQETQYF.

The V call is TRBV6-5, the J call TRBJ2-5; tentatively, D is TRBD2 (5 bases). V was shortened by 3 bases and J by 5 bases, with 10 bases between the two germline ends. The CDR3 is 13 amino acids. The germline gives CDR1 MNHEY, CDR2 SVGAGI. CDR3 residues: CASSYEGSETQYF. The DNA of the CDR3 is TGTGCCAGCAGTTATGAGGGTTCCGAGACCCAGTACTTC.

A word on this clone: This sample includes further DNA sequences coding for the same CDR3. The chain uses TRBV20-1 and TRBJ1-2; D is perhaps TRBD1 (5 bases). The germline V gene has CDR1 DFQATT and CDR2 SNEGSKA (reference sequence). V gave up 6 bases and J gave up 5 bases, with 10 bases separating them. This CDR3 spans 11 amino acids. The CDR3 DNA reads TGCAGTGCCCCCAGGGATTATGGCTACACCTTC. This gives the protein CSAPRDYGYTF.

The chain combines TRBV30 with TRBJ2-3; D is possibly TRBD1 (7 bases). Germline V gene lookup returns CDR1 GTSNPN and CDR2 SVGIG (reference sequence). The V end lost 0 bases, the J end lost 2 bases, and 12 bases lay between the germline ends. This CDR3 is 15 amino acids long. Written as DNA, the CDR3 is TGTGCCTGGAGTGTCACAGGGGAGGACACAGATACGCAGTATTTT. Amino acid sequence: CAWSVTGEDTDTQYF.

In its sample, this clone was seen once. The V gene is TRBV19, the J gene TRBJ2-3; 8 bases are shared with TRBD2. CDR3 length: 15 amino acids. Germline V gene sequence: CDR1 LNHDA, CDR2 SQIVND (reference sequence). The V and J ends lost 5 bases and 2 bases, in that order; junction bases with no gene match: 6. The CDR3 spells CASSSERGPTDTQYF. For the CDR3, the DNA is TGTGCCAGTAGTTCAGAGCGGGGGCCCACAGATACGCAGTATTTT.

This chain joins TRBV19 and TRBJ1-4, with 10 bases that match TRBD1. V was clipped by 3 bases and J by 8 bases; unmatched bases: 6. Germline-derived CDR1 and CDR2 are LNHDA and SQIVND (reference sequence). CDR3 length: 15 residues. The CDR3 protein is CASSIRGTGDEKLFF. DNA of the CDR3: TGTGCCAGTAGTATTCGTGGGACAGGGGACGAAAAACTGTTTTTT.

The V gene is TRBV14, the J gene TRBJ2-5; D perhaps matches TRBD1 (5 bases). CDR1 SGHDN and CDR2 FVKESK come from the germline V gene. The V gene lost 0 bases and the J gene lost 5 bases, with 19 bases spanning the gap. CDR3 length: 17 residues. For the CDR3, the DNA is TGTGCCAGCAGCCAAGATAGCCCAGGGTGGACGGGTGAGACCCAGTACTTC. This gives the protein CASSQDSPGWTGETQYF.

As DNA, the CDR3 is TGTGCCAGCAGTTTCCCCCAGTCCGAGACCCAGTACTTC. Residues: CASSFPQSETQYF. The chain has TRBV27 and TRBJ2-5; D unclear. Germline V CDR1 and CDR2: MNHEY, SMNVEV (reference sequence). Trimming cost V 3 bases and J 5 bases, with 10 bases left between them. The CDR3 sequence is 13 residues long.

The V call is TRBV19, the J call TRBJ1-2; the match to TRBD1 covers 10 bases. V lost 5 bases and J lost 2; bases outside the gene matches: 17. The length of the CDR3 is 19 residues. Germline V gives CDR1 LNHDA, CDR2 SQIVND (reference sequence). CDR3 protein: CASSSGALPGDRGNYGYTF. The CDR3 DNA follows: TGTGCCAGTAGTTCGGGGGCCCTCCCAGGGGACAGGGGAAACTATGGCTACACCTTC.

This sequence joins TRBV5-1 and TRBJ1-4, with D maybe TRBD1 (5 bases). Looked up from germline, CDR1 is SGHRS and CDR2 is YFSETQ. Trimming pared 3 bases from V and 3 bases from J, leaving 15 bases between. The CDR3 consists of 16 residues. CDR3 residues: CASSWTMGGSNEKLFF. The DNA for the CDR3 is TGCGCCAGCAGCTGGACGATGGGGGGGTCTAATGAAAAACTGTTTTTT.

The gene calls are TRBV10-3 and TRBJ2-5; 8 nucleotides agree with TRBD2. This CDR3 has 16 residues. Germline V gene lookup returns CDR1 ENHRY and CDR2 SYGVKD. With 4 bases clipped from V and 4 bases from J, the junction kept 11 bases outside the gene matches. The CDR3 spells CAISAISGDVGETQYF. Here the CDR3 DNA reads TGTGCCATCAGTGCGATTAGCGGGGACGTTGGAGAGACCCAGTACTTC.

The CDR3: CASDRTGGPQETQYF. In DNA form, the CDR3 reads TGTGCCAGCGACCGGACAGGGGGGCCCCAAGAGACCCAGTACTTC. J is TRBJ2-5 and V is TRBV3-1 (or the pseudogene TRBV3-2); 10 bases fit TRBD1. Germline V gene data show CDR1 as LGHDT and CDR2 as YNNKEL (reference sequence). The CDR3 consists of 15 residues. V shed 8 bases, J shed 1 base, and the junction held 7 bases outside the gene matches.

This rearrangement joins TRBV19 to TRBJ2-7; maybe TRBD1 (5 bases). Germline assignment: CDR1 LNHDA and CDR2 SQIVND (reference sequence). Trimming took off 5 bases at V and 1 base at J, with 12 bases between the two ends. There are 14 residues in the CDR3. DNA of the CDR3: TGTGCCAGTAGTCGACAGCCAGGTTCCTACGAGCAGTACTTC. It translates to CASSRQPGSYEQYF.

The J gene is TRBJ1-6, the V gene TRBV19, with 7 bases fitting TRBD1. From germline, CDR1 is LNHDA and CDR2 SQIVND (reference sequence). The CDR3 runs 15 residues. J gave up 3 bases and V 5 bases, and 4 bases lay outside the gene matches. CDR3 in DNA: TGTGCCAGTAGTGCGACAGGGAACTATAATTCACCCCTCCACTTT. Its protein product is CASSATGNYNSPLHF.